This TCR beta chain was recovered during a study of T cells in Graves' hyperthyroidism and ophthalmopathy. The CDR3 is made up of 16 amino acids. The V segment lost 1 base and the J segment 2 bases; nucleotides outside the gene matches: 6. The V gene's germline CDR1 is SGHVS and CDR2 FQNEAQ. Researchers amplified the TCR beta CDR3 regions from RNA transcripts. The HTBI primer set served for first-round RT-PCR of the TCR CDR3. One entry per CDR3 protein, called by TCRdb with MiXCR from the multiplex PCR reads. The top ten hold approximately 20% of the sample, which has under 200,000 distinct CDR3 sequences, just under 9.5% seen once. Lactation, pregnancy, other autoimmune disease or uncontrolled infection led to exclusion of patients. The diagnoses drew upon clinical symptoms, serum thyroxine and TRAb, thyroid ultrasound and orbital computed tomography. The PBMCs had their origin in roughly 9.4 ml of fresh peripheral blood.

This clonotype was counted ten times or more. Sequencing was done on a sample of blood. The chain uses TRBV7-8 and TRBJ2-5; 8 bases are shared with TRBD2. The origin of this receptor is a woman aged 18-29 years with Graves' hyperthyroidism that later progressed to Graves' ophthalmopathy. The CDR3 DNA reads TGTGCCAGCAGCTTAGGGACGGGGGGGTTACAAGAGACCCAGTACTTC. As protein: CASSLGTGGLQETQYF.